A selection of T cell receptor beta chains follows, all from one sample in a study of blood T cells in healthy people across ages. TCRdb redid the calling of the 5' RACE reads with MiXCR, one entry per CDR3 protein. The sample contains fewer than 950,000 distinct CDR3 sequences, about 48% of which appear only once. Specimen: blood. The receptors were gathered from an elderly man in good health. Each CDR3 is given with its conserved first and last residue. Fields, in order: J gene, V gene, clone size, D gene, CDR3 DNA, CDR3 protein. D genes are given only for firm matches. The size of a clone is reported for some rows only, either as once, few or many, or as a class for expanded clones.

j_gene: TRBJ2-7; v_gene: TRBV5-1; abundance: -; d_gene: TRBD2; CDR3nt: TGCGCCAGCAGCTACTTAGCGGGGAGCTCCTACAATGAGCAGTACTTC; CDR3aa: CASSYLAGSSYNEQYF
j_gene: TRBJ2-3; v_gene: TRBV2; abundance: -; d_gene: -; CDR3nt: TGTGCCAGCAGGCCACGGCCACAGATAGATACGCAGTATTTT; CDR3aa: CASRPRPQIDTQYF
j_gene: TRBJ2-3; v_gene: TRBV7-9; abundance: few; d_gene: TRBD1; CDR3nt: TGTGCCAGCAGTCGCGGGACAGGGGGCACAGATACGCAGTATTTT; CDR3aa: CASSRGTGGTDTQYF
j_gene: TRBJ1-1; v_gene: TRBV28; abundance: -; d_gene: -; CDR3nt: TGTGCCAGCAGTTATCAAATAAACCTGAACACTGAAGCTTTCTTT; CDR3aa: CASSYQINLNTEAFF
j_gene: TRBJ1-2; v_gene: TRBV30; abundance: -; d_gene: -; CDR3nt: TGTGCGCGCCAGGGCCCGGGCTATGGCTACACCTTC; CDR3aa: CARQGPGYGYTF
j_gene: TRBJ1-2; v_gene: TRBV24-1; abundance: -; d_gene: -; CDR3nt: TGTGCCACCAGCCACCCCGCTGGTGAACAGGGCACTAACTATGGCTACACCTTC; CDR3aa: CATSHPAGEQGTNYGYTF
j_gene: TRBJ2-5; v_gene: TRBV6-1; abundance: -; d_gene: -; CDR3nt: TGTGCCAGCAGTGAATCCGGCAGGAGCGAGGAGACCCAGTACTTC; CDR3aa: CASSESGRSEETQYF
j_gene: TRBJ2-1; v_gene: TRBV20-1; abundance: many; d_gene: -; CDR3nt: TGCAGTGCTAGAGGGGGGCCCCCGGAGCAGTTCTTC; CDR3aa: CSARGGPPEQFF
j_gene: TRBJ2-5; v_gene: TRBV20-1; abundance: few; d_gene: -; CDR3nt: TGCAGTGCTAGACGGGATCCCCAAGAGACCCAGTACTTC; CDR3aa: CSARRDPQETQYF
j_gene: TRBJ2-5; v_gene: TRBV5-6; abundance: -; d_gene: TRBD1; CDR3nt: TGTGCCAGCAGCTTCTACCTAGGACAGGTTATAGAGACCCAGTACTTC; CDR3aa: CASSFYLGQVIETQYF
j_gene: TRBJ2-3; v_gene: TRBV5-1; abundance: few; d_gene: -; CDR3nt: TGCGCCAGCAGCTTGGCGGAAGGACCAAGCACAGATACGCAGTATTTT; CDR3aa: CASSLAEGPSTDTQYF
j_gene: TRBJ2-5; v_gene: TRBV5-5; abundance: -; d_gene: -; CDR3nt: TGTGCCAGCAGCGTTGGACCACTTACGGAGACCCAGTACTTC; CDR3aa: CASSVGPLTETQYF
j_gene: TRBJ2-7; v_gene: TRBV12-3/TRBV12-4; abundance: few; d_gene: -; CDR3nt: TGTGCCAGCAGTTTAGTCCCGGACGAGCAGTACTTC; CDR3aa: CASSLVPDEQYF
j_gene: TRBJ2-7; v_gene: TRBV28; abundance: -; d_gene: TRBD2; CDR3nt: TGTGCCAGCAGTTTCCCGAAGAGCGGGAGCTCCTACAATGAGCAGTACTTC; CDR3aa: CASSFPKSGSSYNEQYF
j_gene: TRBJ2-4; v_gene: TRBV12-3/TRBV12-4; abundance: -; d_gene: -; CDR3nt: TGTGCCAGCAGTTCCAGGACCCCTTCCACGGTGGGGGAGCAGTACTTC; CDR3aa: CASSSRTPSTVGEQYF
j_gene: TRBJ2-7; v_gene: TRBV20-1; abundance: few; d_gene: -; CDR3nt: TGCAGTGCTGCCTCGAACGGCTACGAGCAGTACTTC; CDR3aa: CSAASNGYEQYF
j_gene: TRBJ2-7; v_gene: TRBV24-1; abundance: -; d_gene: -; CDR3nt: TGTGCCACCAGTGTAGCACAGGTCCCCTACAATGAGCAGTACTTC; CDR3aa: CATSVAQVPYNEQYF
j_gene: TRBJ2-7; v_gene: TRBV27; abundance: -; d_gene: -; CDR3nt: TGTGCCAGCAGGGACTGGGATGGGGGTAGGTACGAGCAGTACTTC; CDR3aa: CASRDWDGGRYEQYF
j_gene: TRBJ2-1; v_gene: TRBV9; abundance: -; d_gene: TRBD1; CDR3nt: TGTGCCAGCAGCGTAGGCAGGGGCAACGGTAGGGACAGTGAGCAGTTCTTC; CDR3aa: CASSVGRGNGRDSEQFF
j_gene: TRBJ2-1; v_gene: TRBV29-1; abundance: -; d_gene: TRBD2; CDR3nt: TGCAGCGTTGCGGCTAGCGGGAGGGCCACACGCTCCTACAATGAGCAGTTCTTC; CDR3aa: CSVAASGRATRSYNEQFF
j_gene: TRBJ1-2; v_gene: TRBV12-3/TRBV12-4; abundance: -; d_gene: -; CDR3nt: TGTGCCAGCAGGCCCGACAGCTCCGGCTACACCTTC; CDR3aa: CASRPDSSGYTF
j_gene: TRBJ1-5; v_gene: TRBV10-3; abundance: few; d_gene: TRBD1; CDR3nt: TGTGCCATCAGTGAGACAACAGGGGTTAGCAATCAGCCCCAGCATTTT; CDR3aa: CAISETTGVSNQPQHF
j_gene: TRBJ2-7; v_gene: TRBV6-6; abundance: -; d_gene: -; CDR3nt: TGTGCCAGCAGTTACTCTTCTTCGAGTCTCGACGAGCAGTACTTC; CDR3aa: CASSYSSSSLDEQYF
j_gene: TRBJ2-7; v_gene: TRBV15; abundance: -; d_gene: TRBD2; CDR3nt: TGTGCCACCAGCAGACCGGGACTAGCGGGAACGTCCTACGAGCAGTACTTC; CDR3aa: CATSRPGLAGTSYEQYF
j_gene: TRBJ2-7; v_gene: TRBV20-1; abundance: -; d_gene: TRBD2; CDR3nt: TGCAGTGCTAGAGAAGCGGGGATCTACGAGCAGTACTTC; CDR3aa: CSAREAGIYEQYF
j_gene: TRBJ2-1; v_gene: TRBV27; abundance: -; d_gene: TRBD2; CDR3nt: TGTGCCAGCAGTTTATTGTCTAGCGGGAGTGTGAATGAGCAGTTCTTC; CDR3aa: CASSLLSSGSVNEQFF
j_gene: TRBJ2-1; v_gene: TRBV20-1; abundance: few; d_gene: TRBD2; CDR3nt: TGCAGTGCCCGAGCCCACCCTAGCGGGAGTTTCCATGAGCAGTTCTTC; CDR3aa: CSARAHPSGSFHEQFF
j_gene: TRBJ2-1; v_gene: TRBV6-4; abundance: -; d_gene: -; CDR3nt: TGTGCCAGCAGTCAGACCAGAGACTACAATGAGCAGTTCTTC; CDR3aa: CASSQTRDYNEQFF
j_gene: TRBJ2-7; v_gene: TRBV19; abundance: -; d_gene: -; CDR3nt: TGTGCCAGTACCCAGACTCGGGGCTCTGGGGAGCAGTACTTC; CDR3aa: CASTQTRGSGEQYF
j_gene: TRBJ2-5; v_gene: TRBV25-1; abundance: -; d_gene: TRBD1; CDR3nt: TGTGCCAGCAGTAGCCACCGGGACAGGGTACAAGAGACCCAGTACTTC; CDR3aa: CASSSHRDRVQETQYF
j_gene: TRBJ2-7; v_gene: TRBV20-1; abundance: few; d_gene: TRBD2; CDR3nt: TGCAGTGCATCCGGGACTAGCGGGAGGGCCCTATACGAGCAGTACTTC; CDR3aa: CSASGTSGRALYEQYF
j_gene: TRBJ2-1; v_gene: TRBV7-6; abundance: -; d_gene: -; CDR3nt: TGTGCCAGCAGCTTAGCTGAGGGGTACAATGAGCAGTTCTTC; CDR3aa: CASSLAEGYNEQFF
j_gene: TRBJ2-3; v_gene: TRBV7-2; abundance: -; d_gene: -; CDR3nt: TGTGCCAGCAGCCGACAGGTCTCTAGCACAGATACGCAGTATTTT; CDR3aa: CASSRQVSSTDTQYF
j_gene: TRBJ1-1; v_gene: TRBV5-4; abundance: -; d_gene: -; CDR3nt: TGTGCCAGCAGCTTGGTCAGGGGTACGAACACTGAAGCTTTCTTT; CDR3aa: CASSLVRGTNTEAFF
j_gene: TRBJ2-6; v_gene: TRBV20-1; abundance: -; d_gene: TRBD1; CDR3nt: TGCAGTGCTAGACCGGGGACAGGCTCTGGGGCCAACGTCCTGACTTTC; CDR3aa: CSARPGTGSGANVLTF
j_gene: TRBJ2-5; v_gene: TRBV5-1; abundance: many; d_gene: -; CDR3nt: TGCGCCAGCAGCTTGGCTCAGCTACAAGAGACCCAGTACTTC; CDR3aa: CASSLAQLQETQYF
j_gene: TRBJ2-7; v_gene: TRBV5-1; abundance: few; d_gene: -; CDR3nt: TGCGCCAGCAGCTTGGGACAGACAGGGCGGGGCGAGCAGTACTTC; CDR3aa: CASSLGQTGRGEQYF
j_gene: TRBJ2-7; v_gene: TRBV3-1; abundance: -; d_gene: -; CDR3nt: TGTGCCAGCAGCCCAGGGGTTTCGGCCCAGTACTTC; CDR3aa: CASSPGVSAQYF
j_gene: TRBJ2-3; v_gene: TRBV7-6; abundance: few; d_gene: TRBD2; CDR3nt: TGTGCCAGCAGCCCGACTAGCGGGGCCCAGACAGATACGCAGTATTTT; CDR3aa: CASSPTSGAQTDTQYF
j_gene: TRBJ2-3; v_gene: TRBV3-1; abundance: -; d_gene: TRBD2; CDR3nt: TGTGCCAGTAGCAAGGGACTAGCGACAGCGGGATACGCGTATTTT; CDR3aa: CASSKGLATAGYAYF
j_gene: TRBJ2-3; v_gene: TRBV24-1; abundance: -; d_gene: -; CDR3nt: TGTGCCACCAGTGCTATGGGCGGCGGATACACCGTCACAGATACGCAGTATTTT; CDR3aa: CATSAMGGGYTVTDTQYF
j_gene: TRBJ2-7; v_gene: TRBV28; abundance: -; d_gene: TRBD1; CDR3nt: TGTGCCAGCAGGACGGACAGGGGGACGTCCTACGAGCAGAACTTC; CDR3aa: CASRTDRGTSYEQNF
j_gene: TRBJ2-2; v_gene: TRBV3-1; abundance: -; d_gene: -; CDR3nt: TGTGCCAGCAGCAGGGATATGAGTCGTTACACCGGGGAGCTGTTTTTT; CDR3aa: CASSRDMSRYTGELFF
j_gene: TRBJ2-1; v_gene: TRBV10-3; abundance: -; d_gene: TRBD2; CDR3nt: TGTGCCATCAGGATACGAGCGGGAGACAGTGAGCAGTTCTTC; CDR3aa: CAIRIRAGDSEQFF
j_gene: TRBJ1-3; v_gene: TRBV29-1; abundance: -; d_gene: -; CDR3nt: TGCAGCGTTATGGGGGCAGTAAGCTCTGGAAACACCATATATTTT; CDR3aa: CSVMGAVSSGNTIYF
j_gene: TRBJ2-1; v_gene: TRBV10-3; abundance: few; d_gene: -; CDR3nt: TGTGCCATCAGTACAGGGAATGAGCAGTTCTTC; CDR3aa: CAISTGNEQFF